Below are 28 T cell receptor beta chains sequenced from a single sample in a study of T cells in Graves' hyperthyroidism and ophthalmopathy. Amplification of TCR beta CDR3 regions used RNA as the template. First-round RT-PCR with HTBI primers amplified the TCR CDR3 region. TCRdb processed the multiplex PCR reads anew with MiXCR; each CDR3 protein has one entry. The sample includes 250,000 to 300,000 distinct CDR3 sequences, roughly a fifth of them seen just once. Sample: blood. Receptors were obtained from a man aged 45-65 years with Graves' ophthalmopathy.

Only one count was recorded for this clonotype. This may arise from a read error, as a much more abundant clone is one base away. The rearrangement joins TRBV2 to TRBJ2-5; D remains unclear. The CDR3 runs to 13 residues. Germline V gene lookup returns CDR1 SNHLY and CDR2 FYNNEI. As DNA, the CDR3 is TGTACCAGCAGCCTTAACGGCCAAGAGACCCAGTACTTC. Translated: CTSSLNGQETQYF.

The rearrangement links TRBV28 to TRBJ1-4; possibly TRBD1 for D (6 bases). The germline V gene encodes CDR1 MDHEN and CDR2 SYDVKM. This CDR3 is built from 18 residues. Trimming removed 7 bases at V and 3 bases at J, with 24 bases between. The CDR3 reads CASTPITTLRGPNEKLFF. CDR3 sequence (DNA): TGTGCCAGCACCCCAATCACTACCCTCAGGGGCCCTAATGAAAAACTGTTTTTT.

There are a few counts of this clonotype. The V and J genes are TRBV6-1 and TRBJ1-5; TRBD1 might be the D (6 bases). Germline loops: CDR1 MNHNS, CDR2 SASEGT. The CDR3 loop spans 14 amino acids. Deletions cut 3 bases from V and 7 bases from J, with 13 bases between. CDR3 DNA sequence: TGTGCCAGCAGTGATAAGGTCGGGGGCCAGCCCCAGCATTTT. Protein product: CASSDKVGGQPQHF.

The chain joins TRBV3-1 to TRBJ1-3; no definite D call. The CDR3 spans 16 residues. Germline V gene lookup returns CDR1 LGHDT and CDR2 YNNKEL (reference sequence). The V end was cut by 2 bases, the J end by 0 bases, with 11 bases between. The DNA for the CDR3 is TGTGCCAGCAGCCAATCCCCGGGGTCCTCTGGAAACACCATATATTTT. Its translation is CASSQSPGSSGNTIYF.

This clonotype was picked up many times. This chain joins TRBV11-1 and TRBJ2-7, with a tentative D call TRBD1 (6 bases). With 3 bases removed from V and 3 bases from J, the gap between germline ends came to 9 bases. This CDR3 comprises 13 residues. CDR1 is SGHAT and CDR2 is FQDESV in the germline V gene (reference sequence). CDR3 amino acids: CASSFGQHYEQYF. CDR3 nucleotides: TGTGCCAGCAGCTTCGGACAGCACTACGAGCAGTACTTC.

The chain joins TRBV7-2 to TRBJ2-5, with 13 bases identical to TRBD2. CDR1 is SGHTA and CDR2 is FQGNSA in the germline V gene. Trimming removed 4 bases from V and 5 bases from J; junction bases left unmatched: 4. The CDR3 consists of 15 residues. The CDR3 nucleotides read TGTGCCAGCAGCTCCGGGACTAGCGGGGAGGAGACCCAGTACTTC. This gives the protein CASSSGTSGEETQYF.

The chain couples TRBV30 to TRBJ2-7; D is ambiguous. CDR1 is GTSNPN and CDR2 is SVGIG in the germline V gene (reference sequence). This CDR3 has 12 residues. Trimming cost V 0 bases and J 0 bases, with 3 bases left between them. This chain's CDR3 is CAWSVGSYEQYF. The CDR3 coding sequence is TGTGCCTGGAGTGTAGGCTCCTACGAGCAGTACTTC.

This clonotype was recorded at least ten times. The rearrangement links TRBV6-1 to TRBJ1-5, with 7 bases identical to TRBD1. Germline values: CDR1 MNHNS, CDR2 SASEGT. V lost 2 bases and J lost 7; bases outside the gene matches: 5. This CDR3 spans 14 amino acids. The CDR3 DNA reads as TGTGCCAGCAGTGAAACCCGACAGGGCCAGCCCCAGCATTTT. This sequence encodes CASSETRQGQPQHF.

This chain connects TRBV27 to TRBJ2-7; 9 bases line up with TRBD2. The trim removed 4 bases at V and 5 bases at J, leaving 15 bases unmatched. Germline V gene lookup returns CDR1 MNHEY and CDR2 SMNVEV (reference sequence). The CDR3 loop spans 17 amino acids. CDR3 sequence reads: CASSSPPGLALENEQYF. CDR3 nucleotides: TGTGCCAGCAGTTCCCCCCCGGGACTAGCCCTTGAGAACGAGCAGTACTTC.

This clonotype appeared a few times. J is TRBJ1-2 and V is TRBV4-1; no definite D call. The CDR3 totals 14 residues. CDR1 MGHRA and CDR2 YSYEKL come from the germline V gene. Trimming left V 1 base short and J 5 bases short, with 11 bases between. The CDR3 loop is CASSQAHGMYGYTF. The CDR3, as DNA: TGCGCCAGCAGCCAAGCCCACGGGATGTATGGCTACACCTTC.

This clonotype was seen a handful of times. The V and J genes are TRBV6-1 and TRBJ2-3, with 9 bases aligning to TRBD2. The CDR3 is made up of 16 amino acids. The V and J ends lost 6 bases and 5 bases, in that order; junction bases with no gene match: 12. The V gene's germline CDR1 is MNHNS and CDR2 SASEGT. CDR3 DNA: TGTGCCAGCAGCCTACATCTAGCGGGAAAGGGAGATACGCAGTATTTT. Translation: CASSLHLAGKGDTQYF.

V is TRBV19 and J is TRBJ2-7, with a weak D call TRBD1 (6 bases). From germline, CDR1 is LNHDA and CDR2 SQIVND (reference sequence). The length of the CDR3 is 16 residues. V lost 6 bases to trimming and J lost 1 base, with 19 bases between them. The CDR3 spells CASSFTGYPSSYEQYF. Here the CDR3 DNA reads TGTGCCAGTAGCTTTACAGGGTACCCTTCTTCCTACGAGCAGTACTTC. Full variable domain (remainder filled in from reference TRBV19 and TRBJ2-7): DGGITQSPKYLFRKEGQNVTLSCEQNLNHDAMYWYRQDPGQGLRLIYYSQIVNDFQKGDIAEGYSVSREKKESFPLTVTSAQKNPTAFYLCASSFTGYPSSYEQYFGPGTRLTVT.

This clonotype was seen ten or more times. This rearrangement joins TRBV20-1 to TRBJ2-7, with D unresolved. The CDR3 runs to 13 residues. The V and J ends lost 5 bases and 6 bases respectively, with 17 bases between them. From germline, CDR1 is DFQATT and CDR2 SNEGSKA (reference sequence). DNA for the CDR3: TGCAGTGCTGATAGGAGCCTCGGCTTCGAGCAGTACTTC. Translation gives CSADRSLGFEQYF.

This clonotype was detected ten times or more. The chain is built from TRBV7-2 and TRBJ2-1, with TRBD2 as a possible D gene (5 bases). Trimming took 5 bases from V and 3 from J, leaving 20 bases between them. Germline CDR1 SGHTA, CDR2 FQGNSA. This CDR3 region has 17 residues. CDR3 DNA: TGTGCCAGCAGCCTACGCTGGGCGGGCCCTTTCTACAATGAGCAGTTCTTC. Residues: CASSLRWAGPFYNEQFF.

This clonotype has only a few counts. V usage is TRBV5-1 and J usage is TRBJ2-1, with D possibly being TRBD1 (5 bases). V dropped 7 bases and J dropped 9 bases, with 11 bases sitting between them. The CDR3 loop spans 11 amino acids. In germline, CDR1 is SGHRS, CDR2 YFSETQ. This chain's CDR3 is CASEVRGEQFF. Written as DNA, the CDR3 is TGCGCCAGCGAGGTAAGGGGTGAGCAGTTCTTC.

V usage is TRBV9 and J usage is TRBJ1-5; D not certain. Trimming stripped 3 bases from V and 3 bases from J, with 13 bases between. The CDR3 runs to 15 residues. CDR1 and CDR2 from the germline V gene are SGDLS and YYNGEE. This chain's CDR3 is CASSGGLGNNQPQHF. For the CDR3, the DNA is TGTGCCAGCAGCGGAGGGTTGGGGAACAATCAGCCCCAGCATTTT.

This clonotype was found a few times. CDR3 coding DNA: TGTGCCAGCATTGGTATCTCTGGAAACACCATATATTTT. This translates into CASIGISGNTIYF. V and J are TRBV6-1 and TRBJ1-3; D is uncertain. The CDR3 runs to 13 residues. V dropped 7 bases and J dropped 0 bases, with 7 bases sitting between them. Germline CDR1 MNHNS, CDR2 SASEGT.

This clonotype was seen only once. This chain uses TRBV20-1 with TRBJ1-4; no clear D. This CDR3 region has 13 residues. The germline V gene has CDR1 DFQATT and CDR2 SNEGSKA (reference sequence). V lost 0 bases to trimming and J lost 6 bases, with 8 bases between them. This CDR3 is CSARDRRYEKLFF. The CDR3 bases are TGCAGTGCTAGAGATAGGCGGTATGAAAAACTGTTTTTT.

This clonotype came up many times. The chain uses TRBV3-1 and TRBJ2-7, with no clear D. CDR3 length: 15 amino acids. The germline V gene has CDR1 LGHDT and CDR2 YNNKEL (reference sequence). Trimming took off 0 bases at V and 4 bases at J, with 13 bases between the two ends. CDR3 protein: CASSQDVFNPYEQYF. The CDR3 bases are TGTGCCAGCAGCCAAGATGTGTTCAACCCATACGAGCAGTACTTC.

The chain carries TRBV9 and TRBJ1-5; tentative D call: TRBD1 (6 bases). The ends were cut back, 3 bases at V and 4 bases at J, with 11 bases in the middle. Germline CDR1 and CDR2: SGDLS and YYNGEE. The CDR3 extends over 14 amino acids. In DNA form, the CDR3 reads TGTGCCAGCAGCGGCGGGGACAAGAATCAGCCCCAGCATTTT. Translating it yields CASSGGDKNQPQHF.

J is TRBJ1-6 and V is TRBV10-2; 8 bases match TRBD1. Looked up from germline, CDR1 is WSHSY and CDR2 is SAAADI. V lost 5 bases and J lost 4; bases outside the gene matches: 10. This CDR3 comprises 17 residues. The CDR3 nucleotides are TGCGCCAGCAGTTTAAGTCCAGGGGGCGAGTATAATTCACCCCTCCACTTT. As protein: CASSLSPGGEYNSPLHF.

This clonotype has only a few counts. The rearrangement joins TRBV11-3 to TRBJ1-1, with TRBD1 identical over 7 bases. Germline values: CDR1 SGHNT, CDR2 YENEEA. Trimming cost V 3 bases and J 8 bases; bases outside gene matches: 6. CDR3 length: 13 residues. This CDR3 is CASSFGTDSEAFF. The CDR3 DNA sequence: TGTGCCAGCAGCTTCGGGACAGACTCCGAAGCTTTCTTT.

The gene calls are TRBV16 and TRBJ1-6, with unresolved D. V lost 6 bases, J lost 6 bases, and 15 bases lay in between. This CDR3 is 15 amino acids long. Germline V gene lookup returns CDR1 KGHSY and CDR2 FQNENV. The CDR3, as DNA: TGTGCCAGCAGTGGGAGCTCGATCCTTAATTCACCCCTCCACTTT. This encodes CASSGSSILNSPLHF.

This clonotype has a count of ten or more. CDR3 sequence (DNA): TGTGCCAGCAGCTTGGTTGGCGGATCCTACAATGAGCAGTTCTTC. This codes for CASSLVGGSYNEQFF. The J gene is TRBJ2-1, the V gene TRBV5-6, with D unresolved. CDR3 size: 15 residues. Germline V CDR1 and CDR2: SGHDT, YYEEEE. Trimming took 0 bases from V and 1 from J, leaving 8 bases between them.

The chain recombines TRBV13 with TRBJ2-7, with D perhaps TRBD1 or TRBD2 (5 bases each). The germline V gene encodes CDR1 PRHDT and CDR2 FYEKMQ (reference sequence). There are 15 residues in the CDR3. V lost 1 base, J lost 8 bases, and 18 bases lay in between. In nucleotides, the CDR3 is TGTGCCAGCAGCTTAGAAGACAGCTCGGGGTACAAGCAGTACTTC. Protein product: CASSLEDSSGYKQYF.

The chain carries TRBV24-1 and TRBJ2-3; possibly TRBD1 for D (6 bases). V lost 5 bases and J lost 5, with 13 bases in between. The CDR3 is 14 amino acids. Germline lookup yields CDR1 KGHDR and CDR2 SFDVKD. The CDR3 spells CATSATQGKDTQYF. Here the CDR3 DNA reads TGTGCCACCAGTGCCACGCAGGGGAAAGATACGCAGTATTTT.

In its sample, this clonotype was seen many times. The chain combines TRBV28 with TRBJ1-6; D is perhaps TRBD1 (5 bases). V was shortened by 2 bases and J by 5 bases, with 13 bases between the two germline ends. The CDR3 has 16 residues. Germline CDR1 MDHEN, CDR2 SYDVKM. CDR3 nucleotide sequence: TGTGCCAGCAGTTTACTTTCCGGGACCGATAATTCACCCCTCCACTTT. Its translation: CASSLLSGTDNSPLHF.

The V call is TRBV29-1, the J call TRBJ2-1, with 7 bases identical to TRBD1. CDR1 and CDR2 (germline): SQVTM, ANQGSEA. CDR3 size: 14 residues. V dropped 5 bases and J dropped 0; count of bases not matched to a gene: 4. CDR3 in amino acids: CSVQGGASYNEQFF. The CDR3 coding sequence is TGCAGCGTTCAAGGGGGCGCCTCCTACAATGAGCAGTTCTTC.